The 20 T cell receptor beta chains below were found in one sample sequenced in a study of regulatory T cells in long-lasting Graves disease. For TCR beta, libraries came from iRepertoire HTBI primers and Arm-PCR of CDR3 regions. MiXCR, run by TCRdb on the multiplex PCR reads, gives a single entry per CDR3 protein. The sample contains hundreds of thousands of distinct CDR3 sequences, about 16% of which appear only once. The time point: newly diagnosed GD, antithyroid drugs for less than 3 months. The TCR library was made from RNA extracted from PBMCs. The data also belong to a second study, concerning T cells in Graves' hyperthyroidism and ophthalmopathy.

Sequences were derived from peripheral blood mononuclear cells (PBMCs), sampled at new diagnosis, from a patient treated with antithyroid drugs. The source is a woman aged 35-60 years with Graves disease.

In regard to this clonotype: Just one base apart from a much larger clone, this may be a read error. The chain recombines TRBV2 with TRBJ1-4; D gene ambiguous. CDR1 and CDR2 from the germline V gene are SNHLY and FYNNEI. The CDR3 sequence is 12 residues long. CDR3 region: CVSIQANEKLFF. The CDR3 nucleotides read TGTGTCAGCATCCAGGCTAATGAAAAACTGTTTTTT. The whole variable domain, filled in from reference TRBV2 and TRBJ1-4, reads EPEVTQTPSHQVTQMGQEVILRCVPISNHLYFYWYRQILGQKVEFLVSFYNNEISEKSEIFDDQFSVERPDGSNFTLKIRSTKLEDSAMYFCVSIQANEKLFFGSGTQLSVL.

The count of this clonotype is one. CDR3 loop: CASRGVSGANVLTF. As DNA, the CDR3 is TGTGCTAGCCGCGGGGTCTCTGGGGCCAACGTCCTGACTTTC. This chain connects TRBV19 to TRBJ2-6, with D perhaps TRBD2 (6 bases). The CDR3 totals 14 residues. The V gene's germline CDR1 is LNHDA and CDR2 SQIVND (reference sequence).

The sample holds many counts of this clonotype. The chain is built from TRBV4-1 and TRBJ1-3; D might be TRBD1 (6 bases). This CDR3 spans 14 amino acids. V lost 4 bases and J lost 2, with 9 bases in between. Germline lookup yields CDR1 MGHRA and CDR2 YSYEKL. The CDR3 nucleotides read TGCGCCAGCAGCCGACAGGCACCTGGAAACACCATATATTTT. Its protein product is CASSRQAPGNTIYF.

This clonotype was seen at least ten times. V is TRBV7-6 and J is TRBJ2-5, with 10 bases fitting TRBD2. The CDR3 contains 17 residues. Trimming removed 1 base from V and 7 bases from J; junction bases left unmatched: 12. Germline CDR1 is SGHVS and CDR2 is FNYEAQ. This chain's CDR3 is CASSLGLVAGGFGTQYF. The CDR3 nucleotides read TGTGCCAGCAGCTTAGGCCTCGTAGCGGGGGGTTTCGGGACCCAGTACTTC.

The chain combines TRBV27 with TRBJ2-7, with D possibly TRBD2 on 6 matching bases. Trimming took 5 bases from V and 0 from J, leaving 20 bases between them. The CDR3 contains 17 residues. Germline-derived CDR1 and CDR2 are MNHEY and SMNVEV (reference sequence). The CDR3 nucleotides read TGTGCCAGCAGTCCCCGAGTGGGGGGTCTGAGCTCCTACGAGCAGTACTTC. Its translation: CASSPRVGGLSSYEQYF.

This clonotype was seen a handful of times. The J gene is TRBJ2-3, the V gene TRBV4-1, with 11 bases aligning to TRBD2. This CDR3 contains 18 residues. The V and J ends lost 1 base and 2 bases, in that order; junction bases with no gene match: 8. CDR1 and CDR2 from the germline V gene are MGHRA and YSYEKL. CDR3 in amino acids: CASSQVLAGGQFTDTQYF. The CDR3 DNA reads as TGCGCCAGCAGCCAAGTCCTAGCGGGGGGCCAATTCACAGATACGCAGTATTTT.

This clonotype was found many times. The chain links TRBV30 to TRBJ2-1, with 10 bases aligning to TRBD2. Per the germline V gene, CDR1 is GTSNPN and CDR2 is SVGIG (reference sequence). The CDR3 has 13 residues. V gave up 6 bases and J gave up 8 bases; unmatched junction bases: 7. CDR3 in DNA: TGTGCCTGTCGAGCGGGGGGGCGGGATGAGCAGTTCTTC. Its protein product is CACRAGGRDEQFF.

This clonotype showed up many times. The rearrangement joins TRBV5-5 to TRBJ2-7; weak D call: TRBD1 (6 bases). V was cut by 5 bases and J by 3 bases, with 18 bases left in between. Germline V gives CDR1 SGHKS, CDR2 YYEKEE (reference sequence). The CDR3 has 15 amino acids. This CDR3 reads CASRYSQGPSYEQYF. CDR3 bases: TGTGCCAGCAGATATAGTCAGGGGCCGAGCTACGAGCAGTACTTC.

Details on this clonotype: One junction end disagrees with the germline gene, perhaps due to a read error. The gene calls are TRBV12-5 and TRBJ1-1, with D possibly being TRBD1 (6 bases). Germline CDR1 and CDR2: LGHNT and FRNRAP. The CDR3 sequence is 13 residues long. CDR3 bases: TGTGCTAGTGGAGGGACAACGAACCCTGAAGCTTTCTTT. It codes for CASGGTTNPEAFF.

The table lists this clonotype with many counts. This chain connects TRBV12-3 or TRBV12-4 to TRBJ2-1; TRBD2 matches 12 bases. CDR3 length: 15 residues. Losses at the gene ends were 6 bases for V and 5 bases for J; bases not matched to a gene: 5. As DNA, the CDR3 is TGTGCCAGCAGCTCCGGACTAGCGGGGAACAATGAGCAGTTCTTC. It translates to CASSSGLAGNNEQFF.

This clonotype has more than one count but fewer than ten. The chain recombines TRBV20-1 with TRBJ1-3; TRBD1 might be the D (5 bases). V was shortened by 0 bases and J by 9 bases, with 12 bases between the two germline ends. The V gene's germline CDR1 is DFQATT and CDR2 SNEGSKA (reference sequence). The CDR3 covers 13 residues. This chain's CDR3 is CSARDQGVGTIYF. The DNA for the CDR3 is TGCAGTGCTAGAGATCAAGGGGTGGGCACCATATATTTT.

The chain is built from TRBV5-4 and TRBJ2-4; maybe TRBD1 (6 bases). The CDR3 has 14 amino acids. V gave up 1 base and J gave up 7 bases, with 12 bases separating them. Germline CDR1 is SGHNT and CDR2 is YYREEE (reference sequence). CDR3 DNA sequence: TGTGCCAGCAGCTTGACACAGGGAACCAACATTCAGTACTTC. This gives the protein CASSLTQGTNIQYF.

In the case of this clonotype: A much larger clone sits a single nucleotide away, making a read error possible. V and J are TRBV6-1 and TRBJ1-5; D gene unclear. The CDR3 consists of 15 residues. Germline V lookup: CDR1 MNHNS, CDR2 SASEGT. The CDR3 reads CATNHKGYSDQPQHF. In DNA, the CDR3 is TGTGCCACAAACCACAAAGGGTATAGCGATCAGCCCCAGCATTTT.

As concerns this clonotype: The CDR3 end shows no conserved phenylalanine or tryptophan, and so a read error is likely. The chain links TRBV10-3 to TRBJ2-7; 9 bases are shared with TRBD2. The germline CDR1 and CDR2 sequences are ENHRY and SYGVKD. CDR3 length: 12 amino acids. V shed 6 bases and J 6 bases; nucleotides not matched to a gene: 3. Written as DNA, the CDR3 is TGTGCCATCAGGGGGACTAGCAGCGAGCAGTACCTC. This codes for CAIRGTSSEQYL.

Many counts were recorded for this clonotype. The rearrangement links TRBV6-1 to TRBJ2-1; 11 bases line up with TRBD2. CDR1 is MNHNS and CDR2 is SASEGT in the germline V gene. With 4 bases clipped from V and 0 bases from J, the junction kept 5 bases outside the gene matches. CDR3 size: 17 residues. The DNA for the CDR3 is TGTGCCAGCAGTGGAACTAGCGGGGGATACTCCTACAATGAGCAGTTCTTC. The encoded protein is CASSGTSGGYSYNEQFF.

This clonotype occurred many times. The gene calls are TRBV12-3 or TRBV12-4 and TRBJ2-7; the D is unclear. V lost 5 bases to trimming and J lost 1 base, with 9 bases between them. The CDR3 length is 13 residues. The CDR3 spells CASSKGNSYEQYF. DNA of the CDR3: TGTGCCAGCAGTAAAGGGAATTCCTACGAGCAGTACTTC.

This clonotype was counted ten times or more. This chain links TRBV5-5 with TRBJ2-1; 8 bases are shared with TRBD1. V trimming: 0 bases; J trimming: 7 bases; junction bases outside the gene matches: 6. Germline V gene data show CDR1 as SGHKS and CDR2 as YYEKEE (reference sequence). The CDR3 spans 15 residues. In DNA, the CDR3 is TGTGCCAGCAGCTTGGGACAGGGGATCAGTAATGAGCAGTTCTTC. It translates to CASSLGQGISNEQFF.

This clonotype occurred a few times. DNA for the CDR3: TGTGCCAGCTCACGCGGGGGGAAGAACACTGAAGCTTTCTTT. The encoded protein is CASSRGGKNTEAFF. J is TRBJ1-1 and V is TRBV18; D is possibly TRBD1 (5 bases). There are 14 residues in the CDR3. Germline-derived CDR1 and CDR2 are KGHSH and LQKENI. V lost 4 bases, J lost 1 base, and 10 bases lay in between.

To note about this clonotype: This clone may be a read error of a much larger clone one base away. The final CDR3 position lacks the conserved phenylalanine or tryptophan, pointing to a likely read error. J is TRBJ1-5 and V is TRBV12-3 or TRBV12-4; D remains ambiguous. Between the trimmed V and J ends, which lost 5 bases and 0 bases, there was a span of 11 bases. This CDR3 spans 15 amino acids. The CDR3 DNA is TGTGCCAGCAGTCCCCTTACTTATAGCAATCAGCCCCAGCATCTT. Amino acids: CASSPLTYSNQPQHL.

This clonotype was observed many times. The rearrangement uses TRBV2 and TRBJ1-2; possibly TRBD1 for D (6 bases). This CDR3 region has 15 residues. Trimming removed 9 bases from V and 0 bases from J, with 17 bases in between. Germline V gene sequence: CDR1 SNHLY, CDR2 FYNNEI. The CDR3: CARDFGTSTNYGYTF. The DNA for the CDR3 is TGTGCCAGAGACTTCGGGACATCCACTAACTATGGCTACACCTTC.